A single sample gave rise to the 14 T cell receptor beta chains below, sequenced in a study of regulatory T cells in long-lasting Graves disease. Construction of the TCR beta libraries employed iRepertoire HTBI primers in conjunction with Arm-PCR of CDR3 regions. TCRdb passed the multiplex PCR reads through MiXCR, listing each CDR3 protein once. The table lists fewer than 550,000 distinct CDR3 sequences, 16% of them singletons. Time point specified: newly diagnosed GD, antithyroid drugs for less than 3 months. After RNA was extracted from PBMCs, the TCR library was made from it. The sample was also linked to a second study, of T cells in Graves' hyperthyroidism and ophthalmopathy.

The sample here was peripheral blood mononuclear cells (PBMCs), taken at new diagnosis, from a patient treated with antithyroid drugs. These receptors all stem from a woman aged 35-65 years with Graves disease.

This clonotype showed up many times. The chain is built from TRBV5-1 and TRBJ2-2; D is ambiguous. The CDR3 has 13 residues. The V end lost 3 bases, the J end lost 4 bases, and 7 bases lay between the germline ends. Per the germline V gene, CDR1 is SGHRS and CDR2 is YFSETQ. The CDR3 spells CASSSSVTGELFF. For the CDR3, the DNA is TGCGCCAGCAGCTCGTCAGTCACCGGGGAGCTGTTTTTT.

This clonotype was counted only a few times. V gene TRBV7-8 combines with J gene TRBJ1-5; tentatively, D is TRBD1 (5 bases). Per the germline V gene, CDR1 is SGHVS and CDR2 is FQNEAQ. This CDR3 contains 15 residues. Trimming left V 0 bases short and J 7 bases short, with 13 bases between. CDR3 nucleotide sequence: TGTGCCAGCAGCTTAGCGGAGAAAGGGGAGCAGCCCCAGCATTTT. It codes for CASSLAEKGEQPQHF.

This clonotype has ten or more counts. The gene calls are TRBV27 and TRBJ1-2; the D is unclear. Trimming removed 5 bases at V and 0 bases at J, with 19 bases between. The CDR3 spans 17 residues. Germline V CDR1 and CDR2: MNHEY, SMNVEV (reference sequence). For the CDR3, the DNA is TGTGCCAGCAGTCCTAACGCCAACCCATGGTCTAACTATGGCTACACCTTC. Its protein product is CASSPNANPWSNYGYTF.

The chain is built from TRBV7-9 and TRBJ1-1; possibly TRBD1 for D (5 bases). Trimming removed 5 bases at V and 1 base at J, with 11 bases between. In germline, CDR1 is SEHNR, CDR2 FQNEAQ (reference sequence). CDR3 length: 14 amino acids. CDR3 amino acids: CASSNLGQNTEAFF. The CDR3 coding sequence is TGTGCCAGCAGCAATCTAGGACAGAACACTGAAGCTTTCTTT.

This clonotype has at least ten counts. The chain carries TRBV2 and TRBJ2-2; possibly TRBD1 or TRBD2 for D (6 bases each). The V and J ends lost 6 bases and 8 bases respectively, with 16 bases between them. Per the germline V gene, CDR1 is SNHLY and CDR2 is FYNNEI. The CDR3 contains 14 residues. This chain's CDR3 is CASSRDKGGGELFF. In DNA, the CDR3 is TGTGCCAGCAGCCGGGACAAGGGAGGAGGGGAGCTGTTTTTT.

Notes on this clonotype: Germline is not matched at one junction end, which may reflect a read error. The chain uses TRBV7-2 and TRBJ2-2; TRBD1 is a possible D gene (5 bases). The CDR3 has 13 residues. Germline V gene sequence: CDR1 SGHTA, CDR2 FQGNSA. The CDR3 DNA follows: TGTGCCAGCAGCTTAGTGGACACGGGGGAGCTGTTTTTT. It encodes CASSLVDTGELFF.

In its sample, this clonotype was seen many times. This sequence joins TRBV3-1 and TRBJ2-4; unclear D gene. Germline V gene sequence: CDR1 LGHDT, CDR2 YNNKEL (reference sequence). This CDR3 is built from 13 residues. The V gene lost 1 base and the J gene lost 15 bases, with 16 bases spanning the gap. The CDR3 DNA reads as TGTGCCAGCAGCCAAGCCCAATCGGGTCAGCTGTACTTC. Translation gives CASSQAQSGQLYF.

The table lists this clonotype with a few counts. This sequence joins TRBV11-2 and TRBJ1-1; D is unresolved. The V end lost 2 bases, the J end lost 7 bases, and 8 bases lay between the germline ends. The CDR3 sequence is 12 residues long. The V gene's germline CDR1 is SGHAT and CDR2 FQNNGV. The DNA for the CDR3 is TGTGCCAGCAGCTTAAGCCGATTTGAAGCTTTCTTT. It specifies CASSLSRFEAFF.

With respect to this clonotype: This may stem from a read error, because a much larger clone lies one nucleotide away. For the CDR3, the DNA is TGTGCCAGCAGTTCTGGGGGCTACAATGAGCAGTACTTC. This encodes CASSSGGYNEQYF. This rearrangement joins TRBV7-8 to TRBJ2-5, with D possibly matching TRBD1 (6 bases). V dropped 6 bases and J dropped 11 bases, with 19 bases sitting between them. Germline V gene sequence: CDR1 SGHVS, CDR2 FQNEAQ. The CDR3 loop spans 13 amino acids.

In its sample, this clonotype was seen a few times. The V gene is TRBV20-1, the J gene TRBJ2-5; D is ambiguous. V shed 2 bases and J shed 5 bases, with 12 bases lying between them. CDR3 length: 13 amino acids. Germline V gene lookup returns CDR1 DFQATT and CDR2 SNEGSKA (reference sequence). The DNA for the CDR3 is TGCAGTGCTAGACTGCCTTTTCGGGAGACCCAGTACTTC. Translation: CSARLPFRETQYF.

This clonotype was found many times. The chain links TRBV20-1 to TRBJ1-4; a weak D match, TRBD1 (5 bases). This CDR3 is built from 11 residues. CDR1 DFQATT and CDR2 SNEGSKA come from the germline V gene (reference sequence). Trimming removed 6 bases from V and 8 bases from J, with 10 bases in between. The CDR3 sequence is CSAQTGEKLFF. CDR3 DNA sequence: TGCAGTGCACAAACAGGCGAAAAACTGTTTTTT.

Ten or more counts support this clonotype. The chain combines TRBV28 with TRBJ1-1, with a tentative D call TRBD1 (6 bases). Trimming took 8 bases from V and 1 from J, leaving 14 bases between them. CDR1 MDHEN and CDR2 SYDVKM come from the germline V gene. This CDR3 comprises 14 residues. In nucleotides, the CDR3 is TGTGCCAGCGGAGGGGGGTTAACGAACACTGAAGCTTTCTTT. Residues: CASGGGLTNTEAFF.

This clonotype was seen ten or more times. This chain links TRBV11-3 with TRBJ2-5; 7 bases fit TRBD2. J gave up 4 bases and V 6 bases, and 14 bases lay outside the gene matches. This CDR3 has 16 residues. Germline CDR1 SGHNT, CDR2 YENEEA. The chain's CDR3 is CASSRTSPGRGETQYF. DNA of the CDR3: TGTGCCAGCAGTCGGACTAGTCCTGGGAGGGGAGAGACCCAGTACTTC.

The sample holds many counts of this clonotype. The chain is built from TRBV2 and TRBJ2-3; D may be TRBD2 (6 bases). Germline CDR1 and CDR2: SNHLY and FYNNEI. V lost 1 base and J lost 4, with 9 bases in between. The length of the CDR3 is 14 residues. As DNA, the CDR3 is TGTGCCAGCAGTGAAGGGAGGGGTCCAGATACGCAGTATTTT. It encodes CASSEGRGPDTQYF.